This T cell receptor beta chain stems from a study of cytotoxic CD8 clonotypes in ibrutinib-treated CLL. Study observations and caveats: Stable or contracted on treatment, public clonotypes were also uncommon.

Assay used: immunoSEQ multiplex PCR; TCRdb lists only in-frame clones, some missing. The sample has 330,000 or so clones, 67% seen once. Of note for this clone: Its specificity is unknown.

This CDR3 region has 14 residues. With 0 bases removed from V and 3 bases from J, the gap between germline ends came to 6 bases. Per germline, CDR1 MNHEY and CDR2 SMNVEV (reference sequence). This TCR was recovered from a human donor with chronic lymphocytic leukemia. Source: PBMCs, taken after 36 months of ibrutinib treatment. The V and J genes are TRBV27 and TRBJ1-3, with D hard to call. CDR3: CASSLSINGNTIYF. CDR3 DNA sequence: TGTGCCAGCAGTTTATCGATAAATGGAAACACCATATATTTT.